This T cell receptor (beta chain) came from a study of control samples from healthy donors and cancer patients. Here immunoSEQ multiplex PCR was the method, and the copy in TCRdb shows in-frame clones only, minus some. The sample has around 80,000 clones; 91% are singletons. The CDR3 totals 14 residues. Germline CDR1 is MNHEY and CDR2 is SVGAGI. The trim removed 6 bases at V and 9 bases at J, leaving 10 bases unmatched. The rearrangement links TRBV6-5 to TRBJ2-1, with 8 bases aligning to TRBD2. This TCR was recovered from a man in his fifties in good health. The sample comprised blood. The CDR3 is CASRLGRGLSEQFF. CDR3 sequence (DNA): TGTGCCAGCAGGCTCGGGAGGGGTCTCAGTGAGCAGTTCTTC.